Each of the 27 T cell receptor beta chains below was sequenced from the same sample in a study of technical replicates of blood from a handful of donors. TCRdb's copy holds only in-frame clones and misses some; the assay was immunoSEQ multiplex PCR. The profile shows fewer than 60,000 clones, about 95% of them singletons. Sequencing input: PBMCs. The receptors were sampled from a human donor in good health. Some clones in this sample may be carry-over from other donors' samples.

The chain uses TRBV7-2 and TRBJ2-4; 8 bases fit TRBD2. V was pared by 5 bases and J by 7 bases, with 13 bases of the junction left unmatched. The CDR3 extends over 16 amino acids. Germline values: CDR1 SGHTA, CDR2 FQGNSA. The CDR3, as DNA: TGTGCCAGCAGCCCTATAGCGGGGATTAAAAGGAACATTCAGTACTTC. Its protein product is CASSPIAGIKRNIQYF.

The chain links TRBV19 to TRBJ2-7, with a tentative D call TRBD2 (5 bases). The CDR3 consists of 14 residues. The V gene's germline CDR1 is LNHDA and CDR2 SQIVND (reference sequence). V lost 3 bases and J lost 0, with 9 bases in between. The CDR3 region is CASSMTISSYEQYF. For the CDR3, the DNA is TGTGCCAGTAGTATGACTATTTCCTCCTACGAGCAGTACTTC.

The chain couples TRBV6-5 to TRBJ2-2; 10 bases are shared with TRBD1. Germline V gene lookup returns CDR1 MNHEY and CDR2 SVGAGI. The V gene end was trimmed by 2 bases and the J gene end by 5 bases; junction bases not matched to a gene: 2. The CDR3 contains 15 residues. In DNA, the CDR3 is TGTGCCAGCAGTTACGTGGGACAGGGGACCGGGGAGCTGTTTTTT. Its translation: CASSYVGQGTGELFF.

This chain links TRBV29-1 with TRBJ2-7; TRBD2 might be the D (5 bases). The germline V and J ends were trimmed by 7 bases and 5 bases, with 15 bases remaining between them. The CDR3 has 12 amino acids. The germline CDR1 and CDR2 sequences are SQVTM and ANQGSEA. The DNA for the CDR3 is TGCAGCGCCGCACTAGGGTTCCACGAGCAGTACTTC. Translated, it gives CSAALGFHEQYF.

V gene TRBV7-9 combines with J gene TRBJ2-1; D is possibly TRBD2 (7 bases). Germline CDR1 is SEHNR and CDR2 is FQNEAQ (reference sequence). The CDR3 is 16 residues long. The V end lost 1 base, the J end lost 9 bases, and 19 bases lay between the germline ends. This chain's CDR3 is CASSLVLGGGLGEQFF. The CDR3 region has the DNA TGTGCCAGCAGCTTAGTCTTGGGGGGGGGCCTGGGTGAGCAGTTCTTC.

In nucleotides, the CDR3 is TGTGCCAGCAGCTTACCCCGACTAGCGGGAGGGAGGGATACGCAGTATTTT. It codes for CASSLPRLAGGRDTQYF. The genes are TRBV7-8 and TRBJ2-3; 14 bases are shared with TRBD2. Trimming cost V 2 bases and J 6 bases; bases outside gene matches: 7. Germline V gives CDR1 SGHVS, CDR2 FQNEAQ. This CDR3 spans 17 amino acids.

This chain joins TRBV4-3 and TRBJ1-1, with TRBD1 matching 8 bases. The V gene's germline CDR1 is LGHNA and CDR2 YSLEER. There are 12 residues in the CDR3. The V segment lost 9 bases and the J segment 5 bases; nucleotides outside the gene matches: 5. The CDR3 region is CARNTGGTEAFF. For the CDR3, the DNA is TGCGCCAGAAATACAGGGGGGACTGAAGCTTTCTTT.

J is TRBJ2-7 and V is TRBV6-5; 9 bases match TRBD2. This CDR3 comprises 15 residues. Per germline, CDR1 MNHEY and CDR2 SVGAGI. The trim removed 0 bases at V and 6 bases at J, leaving 6 bases unmatched. The CDR3 sequence is CASSYSSLAGSEQYF. Here the CDR3 DNA reads TGTGCCAGCAGTTACTCGTCACTAGCGGGTTCCGAGCAGTACTTC.

The V and J genes are TRBV7-6 and TRBJ2-3; 8 positions agree with TRBD1. The CDR3 has 16 residues. Germline V CDR1 and CDR2: SGHVS, FNYEAQ. Germline trimming cut 4 bases from V and 5 bases from J; bases unmatched to any gene: 11. CDR3 DNA sequence: TGTGCCAGCAGCTCGACGACAGGGGCCCTTGGAGATACGCAGTATTTT. It yields the protein CASSSTTGALGDTQYF.

The chain recombines TRBV5-3 with TRBJ2-1; TRBD2 matches 16 bases. TRBV5-3 is classed as an ORF, of uncertain function. J was trimmed by 4 bases and V by 3 bases; bases with no gene match: 4. The CDR3 length is 17 residues. CDR3: CARSSGLAGGLYNEQFF. The CDR3 DNA is TGTGCCAGAAGCTCGGGACTAGCGGGGGGGCTTTACAATGAGCAGTTCTTC.

This chain joins TRBV9 and TRBJ2-3; 11 bases are shared with TRBD2. This CDR3 comprises 15 residues. V shed 4 bases, J shed 6 bases, and the junction held 7 bases outside the gene matches. Germline assignment: CDR1 SGDLS and CDR2 YYNGEE. DNA of the CDR3: TGTGCCAGCAGCCGAAGTAGCGGGAGGGTTGATACGCAGTATTTT. Encoded protein: CASSRSSGRVDTQYF.

The chain employs TRBV18 and TRBJ2-1; possible D gene TRBD1, 8 bases. CDR3 length equals 15 residues. CDR1 KGHSH and CDR2 LQKENI come from the germline V gene. Trimming took off 5 bases at V and 4 bases at J, with 15 bases between the two ends. The CDR3 coding sequence is TGTGCCAGCTCATCACAGGGGGGGGTTTACAATGAGCAGTTCTTC. Encoded protein: CASSSQGGVYNEQFF.

The J gene is TRBJ2-7, the V gene TRBV7-2; D not resolved. CDR1 is SGHTA, CDR2 FQGNSA, per germline. This CDR3 has 11 residues. The ends were cut back, 5 bases at V and 3 bases at J, with 5 bases in the middle. CDR3 coding DNA: TGTGCCAGCAGCAGCTACTACGAGCAGTACTTC. It yields the protein CASSSYYEQYF.

The V and J genes are TRBV6-5 and TRBJ2-3; D is possibly TRBD2 (6 bases). This CDR3 has 15 amino acids. Trimming removed 0 bases from V and 8 bases from J, with 15 bases in between. Germline assignment: CDR1 MNHEY and CDR2 SVGAGI. CDR3 nucleotides: TGTGCCAGCAGTTACTCTGGGGACTTAATGGGTACGCAGTATTTT. Translation gives CASSYSGDLMGTQYF.

The chain couples TRBV6-5 to TRBJ2-5; 10 bases match TRBD1. Germline V CDR1 and CDR2: MNHEY, SVGAGI. This CDR3 has 15 amino acids. The V gene end was trimmed by 6 bases and the J gene end by 3 bases; junction bases not matched to a gene: 7. CDR3 in DNA: TGTGCCAGCAGCCCGGGACAGGGGAACGAAGAGACCCAGTACTTC. Translation gives CASSPGQGNEETQYF.

This clone was found a few times. The gene calls are TRBV6-4 and TRBJ1-2; 9 positions match TRBD1. The CDR3 runs to 13 residues. Germline V gives CDR1 MRHNA, CDR2 SNTAGT. Germline trimming cut 6 bases from V and 6 bases from J; bases unmatched to any gene: 5. The CDR3 DNA sequence: TGTGCCAGCAGGAGACAGGGGGTTAATGGCTACACCTTC. Translated, it gives CASRRQGVNGYTF.

The chain recombines TRBV4-1 with TRBJ2-1; D remains ambiguous. V shed 4 bases and J shed 2 bases, with 9 bases lying between them. The CDR3 consists of 14 residues. Germline lookup yields CDR1 MGHRA and CDR2 YSYEKL. CDR3 nucleotide sequence: TGCGCCAGCAGCCTCTCCCGGGCCTACAATGAGCAGTTCTTC. It encodes CASSLSRAYNEQFF.

The chain links TRBV12-5 to TRBJ2-5, with 7 bases aligning to TRBD2. Per germline, CDR1 LGHNT and CDR2 FRNRAP. The junction had 0 bases not matched to a gene; V was cut back by 2 bases and J by 3 bases. This CDR3 has 13 residues. DNA of the CDR3: TGTGCTAGTGGTTTGCGGGGGGAAGAGACCCAGTACTTC. Translating it yields CASGLRGEETQYF.

CDR3 nucleotides: TGCGCCAGCAGCCCAGGACTGGGAGGGATCGAGCAGTTCTTC. It encodes CASSPGLGGIEQFF. This chain joins TRBV4-3 and TRBJ2-1; TRBD2 agrees at 7 bases. The CDR3 sequence is 14 residues long. CDR1 is LGHNA and CDR2 is YSLEER in the germline V gene. Trimming removed 4 bases from V and 10 bases from J; junction bases left unmatched: 10.

The chain joins TRBV5-1 to TRBJ2-7, with D maybe TRBD2 (6 bases). From germline, CDR1 is SGHRS and CDR2 YFSETQ. The germline V and J ends were trimmed by 2 bases and 3 bases, with 9 bases remaining between them. The CDR3 covers 13 residues. Here the CDR3 reads CASSFGGLYEQYF. DNA for the CDR3: TGCGCCAGCAGCTTCGGGGGACTCTACGAGCAGTACTTC.

J is TRBJ2-3 and V is TRBV5-1; D is perhaps TRBD2 (6 bases). The CDR3 sequence is 15 residues long. Germline V gene lookup returns CDR1 SGHRS and CDR2 YFSETQ. Between the trimmed V and J ends, which lost 0 bases and 3 bases, there was a span of 11 bases. CDR3 DNA: TGCGCCAGCAGCTTGGAACTAGCAGCTACAGATACGCAGTATTTT. This codes for CASSLELAATDTQYF.

The V call is TRBV6-1, the J call TRBJ1-2, with unresolved D. V gave up 5 bases and J gave up 5 bases, with 18 bases separating them. Germline CDR1 MNHNS, CDR2 SASEGT. The CDR3 totals 15 residues. The CDR3 is CASSQTRGNLYGYTF. CDR3 nucleotide sequence: TGTGCCAGCAGTCAGACCCGCGGAAACCTTTATGGCTACACCTTC.

This chain connects TRBV6-5 to TRBJ1-2, with 7 nucleotides matching TRBD1. The CDR3 contains 12 residues. After removal of 7 bases from V and 2 bases from J, the junction contained 1 base not matched to a gene. CDR1 is MNHEY, CDR2 SVGAGI, per germline. CDR3 amino acids: CASKGANYGYTF. The DNA of the CDR3 is TGTGCCAGCAAGGGGGCAAACTATGGCTACACCTTC.

The chain uses TRBV5-1 and TRBJ1-5; TRBD1 aligns across 7 bases. Germline V gene sequence: CDR1 SGHRS, CDR2 YFSETQ. The CDR3 consists of 15 residues. V shed 1 base and J 7 bases; nucleotides not matched to a gene: 8. CDR3 amino acids: CASSLSTGSEQPQHF. The CDR3 DNA follows: TGCGCCAGCAGCTTGTCGACAGGGTCGGAACAGCCCCAGCATTTT.

The chain couples TRBV5-1 to TRBJ1-4; the D is unclear. Trimming removed 4 bases at V and 0 bases at J, with 10 bases between. The germline CDR1 and CDR2 sequences are SGHRS and YFSETQ. The CDR3 has 15 residues. Here the CDR3 reads CASSPKGATNEKLFF. The CDR3, as DNA: TGCGCCAGCAGCCCGAAGGGAGCAACTAATGAAAAACTGTTTTTT.

The chain employs TRBV4-2 and TRBJ2-7; D might be TRBD1 (6 bases). The V end was cut by 4 bases, the J end by 6 bases, with 19 bases between. Germline CDR1 reads LGHNA; CDR2 reads YNFKEQ. CDR3 length: 15 amino acids. This chain's CDR3 is CASSPQKGQKAEQYF. In nucleotides, the CDR3 is TGTGCCAGCAGCCCCCAAAAAGGACAGAAGGCCGAGCAGTACTTC.

V usage is TRBV9 and J usage is TRBJ1-1; D ambiguous. Germline assignment: CDR1 SGDLS and CDR2 YYNGEE. The CDR3 consists of 14 residues. Trimming shortened V by 1 base and J by 4 bases, and 11 bases separated the two germline ends. The CDR3, as DNA: TGTGCCAGCAGCGTATCGGGAGAGGGCACTGAAGCTTTCTTT. It yields the protein CASSVSGEGTEAFF.